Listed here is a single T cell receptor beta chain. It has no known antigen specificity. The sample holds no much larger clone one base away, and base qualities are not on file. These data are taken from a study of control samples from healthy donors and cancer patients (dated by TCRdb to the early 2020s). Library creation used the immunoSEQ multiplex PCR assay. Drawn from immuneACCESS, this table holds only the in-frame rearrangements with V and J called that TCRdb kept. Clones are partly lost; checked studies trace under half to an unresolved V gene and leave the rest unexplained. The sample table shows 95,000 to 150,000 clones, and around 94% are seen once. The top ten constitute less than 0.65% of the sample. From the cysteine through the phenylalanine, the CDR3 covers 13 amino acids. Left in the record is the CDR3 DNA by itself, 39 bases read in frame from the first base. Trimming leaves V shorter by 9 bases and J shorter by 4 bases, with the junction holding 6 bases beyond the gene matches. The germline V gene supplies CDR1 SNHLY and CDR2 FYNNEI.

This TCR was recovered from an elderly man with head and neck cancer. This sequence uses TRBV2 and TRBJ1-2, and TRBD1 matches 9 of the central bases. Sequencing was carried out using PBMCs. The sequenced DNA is TGTGCCAGACAGGAGACAGGGGGCTATGGCTACACCTTC. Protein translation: CARQETGGYGYTF.